This record concerns one TCR beta chain sequence. What it binds is unknown. The CDR3 goes on 3 residues after the read ends, and that part is filled in from the germline J gene. Aged roughly 9 to 70 years, CVID subjects averaged about 38 years old. This entry comes from a study of T cell clonality in common variable immunodeficiency. Study outcomes and limitations: Shared TCRbeta clones were fewer between CVID subjects than controls. Common variable immunodeficiency TCR beta sequences reportedly had fewer deletions and N-nucleotide insertions.

Here immunoSEQ multiplex PCR was the method, and the copy in TCRdb shows in-frame clones only, minus some. Listed for the sample are about 20,000 clones, none seen a single time. Trimming at V came to 1 base and at J to 6 bases, leaving 7 bases not matched to a gene. The CDR3 consists of 15 residues. CDR1 and CDR2 from the germline V gene are SEHNR and FQNEAQ (reference sequence). The rearrangement uses TRBV7-9 and TRBJ2-7, with 9 bases identical to TRBD2. The sequence derives from a human donor with common variable immunodeficiency. The sample comprised peripheral blood mononuclear cells. CDR3: CASSLVASGNPEQYF. The CDR3 DNA, read in part, is TGTGCCAGCAGCTTAGTGGCTAGCGGGAACCCCGAG.